The rows below give T cell receptor beta chains drawn from one sample of a study of T cell responses to AZD1222 COVID-19 vaccine. Clones were sequenced by immunoSEQ multiplex PCR, and TCRdb holds only the in-frame ones, with some missing. Counted here are about 84,000 clones, approximately 90% occurring once; the ten biggest clones make up 30% to 35%. Source: peripheral blood, taken on day 0 of AZD1222 vaccination. Every receptor here comes from an adult in good health. Each CDR3 is given without its conserved first and last residue.

V gene	J gene	CDR3 protein
TRBV9	TRBJ2-5	ASSVGRRGLTPKETQY
TRBV24-1	TRBJ2-7	ATSDRNAGYEQY
TRBV5-1	TRBJ1-1	ASSVEGRVNTEAF
TRBV4-3	TRBJ2-1	ASSLTGGEQF
TRBV5-4	TRBJ1-2	ASSLAGDRSNYGYT
TRBV10-2	TRBJ2-2	ASSWNTGELF
TRBV28	TRBJ1-1	ASSSRWGPTEAF
TRBV2	TRBJ2-7	ASSSGGSYEQY
TRBV19	TRBJ2-3	ASSPTTGAFSTDTQY
TRBV2	TRBJ2-7	ASGGSSYEQY
TRBV6-5	TRBJ2-7	ASSLKGLAVSYEQY
TRBV28	TRBJ2-3	ATRGDTQY
TRBV12-3/TRBV12-4	TRBJ1-2	ASSFDIYGYT
TRBV5-1	TRBJ2-3	ASSLGQGPDTQY
TRBV6-5	TRBJ2-4	ASRLVGSKNIQY
TRBV3-1/TRBV3-2	TRBJ2-5	ASSGTGRMEQETQY
TRBV28	TRBJ1-1	ASSLMVTEAF
TRBV28	TRBJ1-2	ASSATGGDGYT
TRBV3-1/TRBV3-2	TRBJ2-5	ASSQLRAGSGGRVGETQY
TRBV2	TRBJ2-5	ASRRDSQETQY
TRBV28	TRBJ2-7	ASALAGRYEQY
TRBV7-2	TRBJ2-2	ASTAPGQVVTGELF
TRBV6-2/TRBV6-3	TRBJ2-7	ASSYSMWSSEVSEQY
TRBV14	TRBJ2-1	ASSQTDSPYNEQF
TRBV4-1	TRBJ1-6	ASSQSPEPGNSPLH
TRBV3-1/TRBV3-2	TRBJ2-1	ASSHGRNEQF
TRBV5-4	TRBJ2-7	ASSLGVRRGQPYEQY
TRBV6-2/TRBV6-3	TRBJ1-5	ASSYEGFQPQH
TRBV29-1	TRBJ1-2	SALSPRTSYGYT
TRBV6-5	TRBJ2-7	ASSFSYEQY
TRBV30	TRBJ1-3	AWTPSVSGNTIY
TRBV6-5	TRBJ1-6	ASTYSGQGTSPLH
TRBV10-3	TRBJ2-1	AISENGPGEQF
TRBV7-2	TRBJ2-7	ASSIPGLAVYEQY
TRBV24-1	TRBJ1-5	ATSDGLLGPQH
TRBV7-6	TRBJ2-7	ASSPGTSGDYEQY
TRBV29-1	TRBJ1-1	SVGEGAGTEAF
TRBV6-5	TRBJ1-5	ASSYSWTGADQPQH
TRBV5-1	TRBJ1-1	ASSGVAGSITEAF
TRBV28	TRBJ2-7	ASSSGGGEQY
TRBV9	TRBJ2-3	ASSAVGDTQY
TRBV6-1	TRBJ1-6	ASSELGINSPLH
TRBV28	TRBJ1-1	ASSSYYPPDRRTEAF
TRBV28	TRBJ1-3	ASSLPGSRSGNTIY
TRBV10-3	TRBJ1-1	AISESEGGRTEAF
TRBV5-1	TRBJ1-2	ASSLAGGLGYT
TRBV19	TRBJ1-1	ASEDGEGVF
TRBV6-5	TRBJ1-6	ASSYKPYNSPLH
TRBV9	TRBJ2-5	ASSVETGLAAETQY
TRBV7-8	TRBJ2-1	ASSLGQTIGYNEQF
TRBV7-9	TRBJ2-7	ASSLDRFKQY
TRBV3-1/TRBV3-2	TRBJ2-1	ASSPAVDEQF
TRBV7-2	TRBJ1-2	ASSLRGVDYGYT
TRBV29-1	TRBJ1-2	SVTGTQHYGYT
TRBV19	TRBJ2-1	ASSIGPSTEQF
TRBV9	TRBJ2-7	ASSLGQVGSYEQY
TRBV11-2	TRBJ1-2	ASSLAGTTNYGYT